Below are 26 T cell receptor beta chains sequenced from a single sample in a study of beta chain features in type 1 diabetes. Study-wide points: Moderately but significantly shorter TCRB CDR3s were found in Type 1 diabetes patients in all four CD4+ subsets.

Their antigens remain unidentified. Expressed TCRB transcripts were sequenced because the entire RNA isolate underwent reverse transcription. Method: immunoSEQ multiplex PCR; TCRdb's copy keeps in-frame clones and lacks some. The sample records over 150,000 clones, around 8% being singletons. The specimen sequenced was central memory CD4+ T cells from blood. The source of these receptors is a woman aged 40 to 50 with type 1 diabetes.

This chain uses TRBV14 with TRBJ2-1; TRBD1 is a possible D gene (6 bases). CDR3 length: 13 residues. CDR1 is SGHDN, CDR2 FVKESK, per germline. V dropped 5 bases and J dropped 9 bases, with 14 bases sitting between them. Here the CDR3 DNA reads TGTGCCAGCAGCTTCCATACAGGGCCTGAGCAGTTCTTC. Amino acids: CASSFHTGPEQFF.

This clone was seen a few times. V gene TRBV7-2 combines with J gene TRBJ2-1; 13 bases are a match to TRBD2. Germline assignment: CDR1 SGHTA and CDR2 FQGNSA. The trim removed 5 bases at V and 3 bases at J, leaving 7 bases unmatched. The length of the CDR3 is 17 residues. CDR3 loop: CASSRQGTSGNYNEQFF. Written as DNA, the CDR3 is TGTGCCAGCAGCCGACAGGGGACTAGCGGGAACTACAATGAGCAGTTCTTC.

This chain joins TRBV7-3 and TRBJ2-1, with 10 positions matching TRBD2. Trimming removed 5 bases from V and 2 bases from J; junction bases left unmatched: 9. In germline, CDR1 is SGHTA, CDR2 FQGTGA. The CDR3 spans 17 residues. The CDR3 here is CASSPDLAGGTYNEQFF. CDR3 nucleotide sequence: TGTGCCAGCAGCCCCGATTTAGCGGGGGGCACCTACAATGAGCAGTTCTTC.

This clone was observed a few times. This chain uses TRBV19 with TRBJ1-5; the match to TRBD1 covers 8 bases. The CDR3 spans 16 residues. Germline trimming cut 3 bases from V and 5 bases from J; bases unmatched to any gene: 9. Germline assignment: CDR1 LNHDA and CDR2 SQIVND (reference sequence). CDR3 coding DNA: TGTGCCAGTAGTATCCTGAACAGGGGGAGTGATCAGCCCCAGCATTTT. It yields the protein CASSILNRGSDQPQHF.

V usage is TRBV5-4 and J usage is TRBJ2-7, with D possibly matching TRBD2 (5 bases). The CDR3 spans 13 residues. With 7 bases removed from V and 1 base from J, the gap between germline ends came to 12 bases. CDR1 SGHNT and CDR2 YYREEE come from the germline V gene (reference sequence). CDR3 in DNA: TGTGCCAGCCACGTACGGGGTTCCTACGAGCAGTACTTC. It specifies CASHVRGSYEQYF.

V usage is TRBV11-1 and J usage is TRBJ2-1; 7 positions agree with TRBD1. The CDR3 loop spans 17 amino acids. Germline V CDR1 and CDR2: SGHAT, FQDESV (reference sequence). With 7 bases clipped from V and 3 bases from J, the junction kept 15 bases outside the gene matches. CDR3 protein: CASTLGVGQLFYNEQFF. The CDR3 DNA follows: TGTGCCAGCACCCTAGGGGTGGGACAGCTTTTCTACAATGAGCAGTTCTTC. Complete variable domain (other parts from reference TRBV11-1 and TRBJ2-1): EAEVAQSPRYKITEKSQAVAFWCDPISGHATLYWYRQILGQGPELLVQFQDESVVDDSQLPKDRFSAERLKGVDSTLKIQPAELGDSAMYLCASTLGVGQLFYNEQFFGPGTRLTVL.

In its sample, this clone was seen a few times. The V gene is TRBV30, the J gene TRBJ1-5; 9 positions agree with TRBD1. CDR3 size: 18 residues. The trim removed 3 bases at V and 2 bases at J, leaving 14 bases unmatched. Germline CDR1 is GTSNPN and CDR2 is SVGIG (reference sequence). The CDR3 loop reads CAWSDDRGFNLRNQPQHF. The DNA for the CDR3 is TGTGCCTGGAGCGACGACAGGGGGTTCAACCTGCGCAATCAGCCCCAGCATTTT.

The chain recombines TRBV5-6 with TRBJ1-1; 7 bases agree with TRBD1. This CDR3 comprises 14 residues. Germline V gene data show CDR1 as SGHDT and CDR2 as YYEEEE. With 4 bases clipped from V and 4 bases from J, the junction kept 7 bases outside the gene matches. The CDR3 sequence is CASSPEAGGTEAFF. The CDR3 DNA follows: TGTGCCAGCAGCCCCGAGGCAGGGGGCACTGAAGCTTTCTTT.

The chain uses TRBV5-4 and TRBJ2-5; D not certain. The V gene's germline CDR1 is SGHNT and CDR2 YYREEE (reference sequence). Trimming stripped 4 bases from V and 5 bases from J, with 6 bases between. This CDR3 contains 11 residues. The CDR3 DNA is TGTGCCAGCAGCATCCGGGAGACCCAGTACTTC. Amino acid sequence: CASSIRETQYF.

This clone turned up a few times. The chain combines TRBV6-6 with TRBJ1-3; no definite D call. CDR1 is MNHNY, CDR2 SVGAGI, per germline (reference sequence). Trimming removed 8 bases from V and 0 bases from J, with 8 bases in between. This CDR3 spans 13 amino acids. Written as DNA, the CDR3 is TGTGCCAGCGGTGCGGTCTCTGGAAACACCATATATTTT. Amino acid sequence: CASGAVSGNTIYF.

This clone was detected many times. The chain has TRBV29-1 and TRBJ2-5, with 9 positions matching TRBD1. The V and J ends lost 6 bases and 2 bases, in that order; junction bases with no gene match: 4. CDR3 length equals 13 residues. From germline, CDR1 is SQVTM and CDR2 ANQGSEA. The CDR3 spells CSVGQGLQETQYF. The CDR3 nucleotides are TGCAGCGTGGGACAGGGCTTACAAGAGACCCAGTACTTC.

The chain recombines TRBV6-5 with TRBJ2-7, with TRBD2 matching 7 bases. The germline CDR1 and CDR2 sequences are MNHEY and SVGAGI. This CDR3 is built from 15 residues. V lost 0 bases, J lost 1 base, and 3 bases stayed unmatched. For the CDR3, the DNA is TGTGCCAGCAGTTACTCGAGTAGCGGGTCCTACGAGCAGTACTTC. Its protein product is CASSYSSSGSYEQYF.

This chain links TRBV7-9 with TRBJ2-5; a possible D gene is TRBD2 (6 bases). Germline V gene sequence: CDR1 SEHNR, CDR2 FQNEAQ (reference sequence). This CDR3 is 16 amino acids long. Trimming took 3 bases from V and 0 from J, leaving 14 bases between them. Here the CDR3 reads CASSFYQDYYQETQYF. CDR3 coding DNA: TGTGCCAGCAGCTTCTATCAGGACTATTACCAAGAGACCCAGTACTTC.

This clone turned up a few times. V and J are TRBV19 and TRBJ2-1; 8 bases line up with TRBD2. With V trimmed by 11 bases and J by 8 bases, 14 bases remained unmatched. Germline V gene lookup returns CDR1 LNHDA and CDR2 SQIVND (reference sequence). The CDR3 length is 14 residues. The CDR3 spells CASNSGSSGDEQFF. As DNA, the CDR3 is TGTGCCTCCAACAGCGGGAGCTCAGGGGATGAGCAGTTCTTC. The full variable domain, in which reference TRBV19 and TRBJ2-1 provide the parts outside the CDR3, is DGGITQSPKYLFRKEGQNVTLSCEQNLNHDAMYWYRQDPGQGLRLIYYSQIVNDFQKGDIAEGYSVSREKKESFPLTVTSAQKNPTAFYLCASNSGSSGDEQFFGPGTRLTVL.

Ten or more counts support this clone. The V call is TRBV6-6, the J call TRBJ1-5; 8 nucleotides agree with TRBD1. CDR3 size: 13 residues. Trimming removed 8 bases from V and 4 bases from J; junction bases left unmatched: 4. Germline CDR1 is MNHNY and CDR2 is SVGAGI (reference sequence). The CDR3 protein is CASQRTGNQPQHF. CDR3 DNA: TGTGCCAGCCAGAGGACAGGGAATCAGCCCCAGCATTTT.

Only a few counts were recorded for this clone. The genes are TRBV11-1 and TRBJ2-5; 7 nucleotides align to TRBD2. The V gene's germline CDR1 is SGHAT and CDR2 FQDESV (reference sequence). V gave up 4 bases and J gave up 4 bases; unmatched junction bases: 15. The CDR3 is 17 residues long. The CDR3, as DNA: TGTGCCAGCAGCTCCGGTGTTAAGGGAGGGATTGGAGAGACCCAGTACTTC. Amino acid sequence: CASSSGVKGGIGETQYF.

This clone was seen more than once but under ten times. The chain uses TRBV4-2 and TRBJ1-2, with D hard to call. CDR1 is LGHNA, CDR2 YNFKEQ, per germline. The CDR3 sequence is 15 residues long. V was cut by 0 bases and J by 2 bases, with 10 bases left in between. Here the CDR3 reads CASSQDPLGNYGYTF. The DNA of the CDR3 is TGTGCCAGCAGCCAAGATCCTCTAGGCAACTATGGCTACACCTTC.

This clone was counted a few times. The V gene is TRBV5-1, the J gene TRBJ1-3; 10 bases are a match to TRBD1. V lost 0 bases and J lost 0; bases outside the gene matches: 0. The germline CDR1 and CDR2 sequences are SGHRS and YFSETQ. The CDR3 runs 16 residues. CDR3 in amino acids: CASSLGTGGSGNTIYF. The CDR3 coding sequence is TGCGCCAGCAGCTTGGGGACAGGGGGCTCTGGAAACACCATATATTTT.

In this sample, this clone turned up a few times. The rearrangement joins TRBV29-1 to TRBJ2-7, with D tentatively TRBD1 (5 bases). This CDR3 contains 12 residues. Germline CDR1 reads SQVTM; CDR2 reads ANQGSEA. Trimming shortened V by 6 bases and J by 3 bases, and 12 bases separated the two germline ends. In DNA, the CDR3 is TGCAGCGTCTCTCCAGGGAACTACGAGCAGTACTTC. This sequence encodes CSVSPGNYEQYF.

A few counts support this clone. The rearrangement uses TRBV18 and TRBJ1-2, with D unresolved. Trimming took 3 bases from V and 0 from J, leaving 8 bases between them. Germline V gene data show CDR1 as KGHSH and CDR2 as LQKENI. The CDR3 loop spans 14 amino acids. CDR3 residues: CASSPELANYGYTF. CDR3 DNA sequence: TGTGCCAGCTCACCCGAGTTAGCTAACTATGGCTACACCTTC.

This clone was picked up a small number of times. The V call is TRBV25-1, the J call TRBJ1-6; the D is unclear. The germline V gene has CDR1 MGHDK and CDR2 SYGVNS. The CDR3 has 15 residues. V was cut by 4 bases and J by 0 bases, with 7 bases left in between. This CDR3 reads CASSASDSYNSPLHF. The CDR3, as DNA: TGTGCCAGCAGTGCATCAGACTCCTATAATTCACCCCTCCACTTT.

J is TRBJ2-1 and V is TRBV5-4; 12 bases fit TRBD2. The CDR3 has 16 amino acids. Germline CDR1 is SGHNT and CDR2 is YYREEE (reference sequence). V dropped 3 bases and J dropped 7; count of bases not matched to a gene: 8. The DNA of the CDR3 is TGTGCCAGCAGCTCTCCGACTAGCGGGAGTAGGAATGAGCAGTTCTTC. The encoded protein is CASSSPTSGSRNEQFF.

This clone turned up a few times. The chain employs TRBV29-1 and TRBJ1-2; 10 positions match TRBD1. This CDR3 region has 12 residues. J lost 8 bases, V lost 6 bases, and 6 bases had no gene match. Germline assignment: CDR1 SQVTM and CDR2 ANQGSEA. CDR3 sequence reads: CSVGGQGEGYTF. CDR3 bases: TGCAGCGTGGGTGGACAGGGGGAAGGCTACACCTTC. The full variable domain, in which reference TRBV29-1 and TRBJ1-2 provide the parts outside the CDR3, is SAVISQKPSRDICQRGTSLTIQCQVDSQVTMMFWYRQQPGQSLTLIATANQGSEATYESGFVIDKFPISRPNLTFSTLTVSNMSPEDSSIYLCSVGGQGEGYTFGSGTRLTVV.

The CDR3, as DNA: TGTGCCAGTAGTATAAATCAAGGGACAGGCTCTGGGGCCAACGTCCTGACTTTC. Translating it yields CASSINQGTGSGANVLTF. The chain employs TRBV19 and TRBJ2-6, with 8 bases that match TRBD1. The J segment lost 0 bases and the V segment lost 2 bases, leaving 6 bases of the junction unmatched. This CDR3 has 18 amino acids. Germline CDR1 and CDR2: LNHDA and SQIVND (reference sequence).

This chain joins TRBV7-3 and TRBJ2-1; D not resolved. Deletions cut 5 bases from V and 5 bases from J, with 10 bases between. The CDR3 totals 13 residues. From germline, CDR1 is SGHTA and CDR2 FQGTGA. The CDR3 DNA is TGTGCCAGCAGCGTCCAACTTGACAATGAGCAGTTCTTC. As protein: CASSVQLDNEQFF.

This clone showed up just a few times. The V call is TRBV4-3, the J call TRBJ2-1, with D perhaps matching TRBD1 (6 bases). Trimming removed 0 bases at V and 11 bases at J, with 14 bases between. The CDR3 is 14 amino acids. Germline lookup yields CDR1 LGHNA and CDR2 YSLEER. Written as DNA, the CDR3 is TGCGCCAGCAGCCAAGAGGGGGCCCCCAGCAAGCAGTTCTTC. It codes for CASSQEGAPSKQFF.